The present T cell receptor beta chain was sequenced within a study of early T cells in non-severe SARS-CoV-2 infection. For the study at large: Sequencing of unsorted whole blood was done on bulk RNA, leaving chains unpaired.

This clonotype appeared once. CDR1 is SQVTM and CDR2 is ANQGSEA in the germline V gene. CDR3 length: 11 residues. Researchers attached unique molecular identifiers to individual cDNA molecules. TCRdb passed the 5' RACE reads through MiXCR, listing each CDR3 protein once. The sample has just over 70,000 distinct CDR3 sequences, around 13% seen once; the top ten hold about 1.3%. This sequence joins TRBV29-1 and TRBJ2-7; D gene uncertain. Input material: whole blood. This TCR was sampled from an adult who was a healthcare worker with PCR-confirmed SARS-CoV-2 infection or an uninfected control (not recorded which). Here the CDR3 reads CVEGDDYEQYF. In DNA, the CDR3 is TGCGTTGAAGGTGACGACTACGAGCAGTACTTC.